What follows are 4 T cell receptor beta chains derived from one specimen sequenced in a study of T-cell memory formation after mild COVID-19. Via MiXCR, TCRdb re-called the 5' RACE reads, giving one row per CDR3 protein. Of about 250,000 distinct CDR3 sequences in the sample, approximately 19% were seen once. Sequencing used PBMCs or a T cell subset sorted from them (not recorded which). Every receptor here comes from a man younger than 30 who had mild COVID-19 (a few samples of this study predate the infection). Cell type and time point are not known.

The table lists this clonotype with a few counts. The rearrangement uses TRBV5-1 and TRBJ2-1; D is ambiguous. Germline assignment: CDR1 SGHRS and CDR2 YFSETQ. This CDR3 comprises 17 residues. V lost 0 bases to trimming and J lost 5 bases, with 18 bases between them. This CDR3 reads CASSLGPDRTMDNEQFF. CDR3 DNA sequence: TGCGCCAGCAGCTTGGGTCCGGATCGGACGATGGACAATGAGCAGTTCTTC.

CDR3 protein: CASSYSYPGLAKNIQYF. CDR3 nucleotide sequence: TGTGCCAGCAGTTACTCCTACCCGGGGCTAGCCAAAAACATTCAGTACTTC. This chain links TRBV6-5 with TRBJ2-4, with D possibly being TRBD1 or TRBD2 (5 bases each). Germline V CDR1 and CDR2: MNHEY, SVGAGI. The CDR3 sequence is 17 residues long. The V end was cut by 0 bases, the J end by 0 bases, with 12 bases between.

V gene TRBV5-1 combines with J gene TRBJ2-1, with 7 bases aligning to TRBD1. V shed 4 bases and J 0 bases; nucleotides not matched to a gene: 7. Germline V CDR1 and CDR2: SGHRS, YFSETQ. The CDR3 consists of 16 residues. CDR3 in amino acids: CASSPGQSSSYNEQFF. The DNA for the CDR3 is TGCGCCAGCAGCCCGGGACAGTCGAGCTCCTACAATGAGCAGTTCTTC.

The chain joins TRBV5-1 to TRBJ2-1; a weak D match, TRBD1 (6 bases). The CDR3 length is 15 residues. Germline CDR1 SGHRS, CDR2 YFSETQ. V lost 4 bases and J lost 3, with 14 bases in between. For the CDR3, the DNA is TGCGCCAGCAGCCCGAGGGGGTGGGACTACAATGAGCAGTTCTTC. It codes for CASSPRGWDYNEQFF.